This TCR beta chain originates from a study of blood T cell repertoires in COVID-19. As for the study in general: The United States, Italy and Spain supplied acute and convalescent COVID-19 samples. T cells, B-cell-depleted T cells, or PBMCs supplied cDNA or gDNA.

V lost 0 bases and J lost 5; bases outside the gene matches: 11. This CDR3 region has 17 residues. CDR1 is SGHRS, CDR2 YFSETQ, per germline. TCRdb keeps only in-frame clones here, not all; method: immunoSEQ multiplex PCR. Of approximately 97,000 clones in the sample, approximately 88% are singletons; the top ten hold around 4%. The sequence was collected from a human donor in a cohort sampled during active COVID-19. The chain links TRBV5-1 to TRBJ2-5; TRBD2 matches at 9 bases. Sequenced sample: peripheral blood. The CDR3 DNA is TGCGCCAGCAGCTTGGGGACTTCGCGGGGGGGCTACGAGACCCAGTACTTC. Protein: CASSLGTSRGGYETQYF.